The clone carrying this T cell receptor beta chain occurred many times. Its antigen is still unknown. This CDR3 comprises 16 residues. The germline V gene has CDR1 LGHNA and CDR2 YNFKEQ. V was shortened by 3 bases and J by 0 bases, with 12 bases between the two germline ends. The record originates from a study of CD8 T cells in ankylosing spondylitis. Study-level results: Made up of eight highly homologous variants, a TCR beta motif appeared characteristic of ankylosing spondylitis blood.

MiXCR, applied by TCRdb to the 5' RACE reads, yields one record per CDR3 protein. This table has about 840,000 distinct CDR3 sequences, about 11% appearing once. The chain has TRBV4-2 and TRBJ2-1; D ambiguous. The clonotype comes from a male donor with ankylosing spondylitis. Sequencing was performed on blood, either unsorted or a sorted T cell fraction (not recorded which). CDR3 bases: TGTGCCAGCAGCCATGAGCGCAGCAGCTCCTACAATGAGCAGTTCTTC. Translating it yields CASSHERSSSYNEQFF.